Sequencing of this T cell receptor (beta chain) was carried out in a study of blood T cells in healthy people across ages. Study results and limitations: Across the age range, TCR beta diversity per million T cells fell in a roughly linear way.

Primers used in a second PCR of roughly 6 to 11 cycles were a sample-barcoded 5' primer and a J-beta primer mix. Using its own MiXCR run on the 5' RACE reads, TCRdb lists one record per CDR3 protein. Among 700,000 to 950,000 distinct CDR3 sequences listed, roughly two fifths were seen once. Points on this clonotype: Its antigen is not identified.

What was sequenced was blood. This receptor was identified in an older woman in good health.

CDR3 sequence (DNA): TGCAGTGCTAGACAGACAGGGGTGGGAGATACGCAGTATTTT. Residues: CSARQTGVGDTQYF. V is TRBV20-1 and J is TRBJ2-3, with TRBD1 matching over 8 bases. This CDR3 contains 14 residues. Per the germline V gene, CDR1 is DFQATT and CDR2 is SNEGSKA (reference sequence). With 2 bases clipped from V and 5 bases from J, the junction kept 6 bases outside the gene matches.